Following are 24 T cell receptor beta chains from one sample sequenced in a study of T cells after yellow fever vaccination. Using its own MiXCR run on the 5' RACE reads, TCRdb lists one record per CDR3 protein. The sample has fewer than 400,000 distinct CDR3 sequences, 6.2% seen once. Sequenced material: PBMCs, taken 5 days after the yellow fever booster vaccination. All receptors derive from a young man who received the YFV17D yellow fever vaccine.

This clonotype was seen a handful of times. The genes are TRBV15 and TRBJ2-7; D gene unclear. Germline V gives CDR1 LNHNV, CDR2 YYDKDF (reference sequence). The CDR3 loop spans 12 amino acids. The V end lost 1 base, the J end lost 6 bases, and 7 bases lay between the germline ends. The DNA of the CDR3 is TGTGCCACCAGCAGAGCTAACGGCGAGCAGTACTTC. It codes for CATSRANGEQYF.

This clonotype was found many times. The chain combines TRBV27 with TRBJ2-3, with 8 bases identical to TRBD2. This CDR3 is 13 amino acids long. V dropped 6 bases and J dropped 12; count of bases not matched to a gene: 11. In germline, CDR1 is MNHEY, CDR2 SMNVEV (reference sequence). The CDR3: CASRYDGGRSQYF. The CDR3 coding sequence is TGTGCCAGCAGGTACGACGGCGGGAGGTCCCAGTATTTT.

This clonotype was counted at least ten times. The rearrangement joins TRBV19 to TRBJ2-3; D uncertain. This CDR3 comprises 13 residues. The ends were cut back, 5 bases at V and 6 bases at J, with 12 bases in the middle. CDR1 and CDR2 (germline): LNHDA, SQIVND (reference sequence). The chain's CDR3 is CASSVGFQDTQYF. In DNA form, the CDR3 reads TGTGCCAGTAGTGTAGGATTCCAGGATACGCAGTATTTT.

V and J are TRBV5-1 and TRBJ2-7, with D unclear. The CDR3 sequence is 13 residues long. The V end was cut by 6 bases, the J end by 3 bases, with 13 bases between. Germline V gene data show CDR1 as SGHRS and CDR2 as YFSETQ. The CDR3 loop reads CASTSSQGYEQYF. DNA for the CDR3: TGCGCCAGCACCTCATCCCAAGGCTACGAGCAGTACTTC.

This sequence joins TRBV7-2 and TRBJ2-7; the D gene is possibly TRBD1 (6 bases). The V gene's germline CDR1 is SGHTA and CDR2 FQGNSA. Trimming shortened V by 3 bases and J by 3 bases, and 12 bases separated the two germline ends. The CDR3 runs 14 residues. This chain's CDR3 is CASSFRTVNYEQYF. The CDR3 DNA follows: TGTGCCAGCAGCTTCCGGACAGTGAACTACGAGCAGTACTTC.

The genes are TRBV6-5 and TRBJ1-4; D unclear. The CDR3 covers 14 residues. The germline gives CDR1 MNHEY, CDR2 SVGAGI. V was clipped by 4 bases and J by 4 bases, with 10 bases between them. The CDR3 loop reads CASSFGLHNEKLFF. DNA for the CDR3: TGTGCCAGCAGTTTTGGCCTACATAATGAAAAACTGTTTTTT.

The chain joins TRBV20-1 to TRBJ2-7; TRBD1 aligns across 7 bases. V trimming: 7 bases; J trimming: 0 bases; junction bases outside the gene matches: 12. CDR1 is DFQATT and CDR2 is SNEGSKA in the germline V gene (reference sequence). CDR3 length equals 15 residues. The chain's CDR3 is CSDPRIGTVSYEQYF. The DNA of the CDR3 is TGCAGTGATCCGCGAATCGGGACAGTCTCCTACGAGCAGTACTTC.

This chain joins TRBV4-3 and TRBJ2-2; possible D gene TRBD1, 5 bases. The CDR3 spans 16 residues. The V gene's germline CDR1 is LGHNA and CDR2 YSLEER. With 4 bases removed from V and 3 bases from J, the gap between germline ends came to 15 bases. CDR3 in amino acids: CASSRTVLRDTGELFF. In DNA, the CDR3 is TGCGCCAGCAGCCGGACGGTCCTCAGGGACACCGGGGAGCTGTTTTTT.

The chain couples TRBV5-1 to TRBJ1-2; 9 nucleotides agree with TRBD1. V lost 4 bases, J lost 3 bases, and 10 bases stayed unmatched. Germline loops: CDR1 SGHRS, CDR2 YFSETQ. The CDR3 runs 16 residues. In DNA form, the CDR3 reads TGCGCCAGCAGCGAAGTACCGGGACAGGGAGACTATGGCTACACCTTC. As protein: CASSEVPGQGDYGYTF.

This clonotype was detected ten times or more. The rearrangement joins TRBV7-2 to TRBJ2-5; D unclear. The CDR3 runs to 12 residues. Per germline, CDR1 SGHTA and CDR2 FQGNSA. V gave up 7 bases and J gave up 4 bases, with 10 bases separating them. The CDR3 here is CASTQPGETQYF. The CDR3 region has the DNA TGTGCCAGCACCCAGCCGGGAGAGACCCAGTACTTC.

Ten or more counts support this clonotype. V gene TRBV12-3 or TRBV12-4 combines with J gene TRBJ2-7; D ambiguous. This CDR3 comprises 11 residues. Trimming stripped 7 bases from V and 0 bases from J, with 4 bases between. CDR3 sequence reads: CASNGSYEQYF. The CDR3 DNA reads TGTGCCAGCAATGGCTCCTACGAGCAGTACTTC.

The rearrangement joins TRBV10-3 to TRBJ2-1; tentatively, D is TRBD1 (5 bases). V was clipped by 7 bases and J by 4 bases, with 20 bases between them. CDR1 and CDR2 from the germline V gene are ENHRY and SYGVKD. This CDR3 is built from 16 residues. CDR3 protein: CAIIAGPSPNYNEQFF. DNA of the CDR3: TGTGCCATCATAGCAGGGCCGTCACCGAATTACAATGAGCAGTTCTTC.

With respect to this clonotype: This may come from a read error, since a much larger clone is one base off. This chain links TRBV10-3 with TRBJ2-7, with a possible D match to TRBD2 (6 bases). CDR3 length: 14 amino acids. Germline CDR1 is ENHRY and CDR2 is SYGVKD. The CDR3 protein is CAISDGPGDYKQYF. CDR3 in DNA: TGTGCCATCAGTGACGGACCGGGAGACTACAAGCAGTACTTC.

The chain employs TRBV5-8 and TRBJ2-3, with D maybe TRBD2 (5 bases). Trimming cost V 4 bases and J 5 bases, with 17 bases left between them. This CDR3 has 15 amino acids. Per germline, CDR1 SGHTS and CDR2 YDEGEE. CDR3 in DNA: TGTGCCAGCAGCCCGCAATGGGAGCCAATAGATACGCAGTATTTT. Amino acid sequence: CASSPQWEPIDTQYF.

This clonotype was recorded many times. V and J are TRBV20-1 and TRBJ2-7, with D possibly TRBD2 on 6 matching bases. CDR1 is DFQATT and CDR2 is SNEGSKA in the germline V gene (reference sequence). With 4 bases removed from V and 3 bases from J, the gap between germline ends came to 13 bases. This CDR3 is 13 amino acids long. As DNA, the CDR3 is TGCAGTGCTATCAAGGCGGGGAGCTACGAGCAGTACTTC. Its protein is CSAIKAGSYEQYF.

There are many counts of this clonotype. The CDR3 coding sequence is TGTGCCAGCAGTCCCAGTGGGCGGAAGCAGTTCTTC. Its translation is CASSPSGRKQFF. The chain recombines TRBV6-5 with TRBJ2-1; D not resolved. CDR1 and CDR2 (germline): MNHEY, SVGAGI. This CDR3 is built from 12 residues. Trimming stripped 5 bases from V and 11 bases from J, with 13 bases between.

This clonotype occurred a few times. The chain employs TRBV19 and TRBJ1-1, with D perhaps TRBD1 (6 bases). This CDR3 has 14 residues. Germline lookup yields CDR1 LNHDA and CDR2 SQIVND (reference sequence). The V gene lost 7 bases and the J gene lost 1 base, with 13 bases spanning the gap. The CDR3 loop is CASTQGQPNTEAFF. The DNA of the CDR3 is TGTGCCAGTACCCAGGGGCAACCGAACACTGAAGCTTTCTTT.

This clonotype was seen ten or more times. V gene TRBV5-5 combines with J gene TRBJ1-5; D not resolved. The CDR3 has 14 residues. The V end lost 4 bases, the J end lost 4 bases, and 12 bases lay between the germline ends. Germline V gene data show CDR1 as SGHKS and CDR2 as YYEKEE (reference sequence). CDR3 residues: CASSPYRENQPQHF. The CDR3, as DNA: TGTGCCAGCAGCCCCTACAGAGAGAATCAGCCCCAGCATTTT.

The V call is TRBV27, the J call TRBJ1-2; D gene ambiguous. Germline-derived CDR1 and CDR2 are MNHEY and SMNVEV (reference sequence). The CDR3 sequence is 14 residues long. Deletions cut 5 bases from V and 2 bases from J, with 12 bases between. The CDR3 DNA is TGTGCCAGCAGTCCCTTCGCATCGAACTATGGCTACACCTTC. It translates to CASSPFASNYGYTF.

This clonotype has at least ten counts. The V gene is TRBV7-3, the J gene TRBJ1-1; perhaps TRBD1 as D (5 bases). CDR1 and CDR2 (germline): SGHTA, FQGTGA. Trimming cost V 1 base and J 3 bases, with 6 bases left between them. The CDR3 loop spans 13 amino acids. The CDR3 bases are TGTGCCAGCAGCTTAATAGGGGACACTGAAGCTTTCTTT. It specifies CASSLIGDTEAFF.

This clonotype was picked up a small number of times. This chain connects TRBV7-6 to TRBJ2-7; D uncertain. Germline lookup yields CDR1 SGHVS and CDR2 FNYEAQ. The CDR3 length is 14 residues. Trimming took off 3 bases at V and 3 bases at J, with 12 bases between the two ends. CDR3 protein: CASSLMAGNYEQYF. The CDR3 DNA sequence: TGTGCCAGCAGCTTGATGGCCGGAAACTACGAGCAGTACTTC.

The CDR3 is CASSIAAPIPGEQFF. The CDR3 nucleotides read TGTGCCAGTAGTATAGCTGCCCCTATCCCAGGGGAGCAGTTCTTC. This sequence joins TRBV19 and TRBJ2-1; D perhaps matches TRBD1 (5 bases). With 1 base removed from V and 10 bases from J, the gap between germline ends came to 17 bases. Germline loops: CDR1 LNHDA, CDR2 SQIVND (reference sequence). The length of the CDR3 is 15 residues.

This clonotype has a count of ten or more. The CDR3 DNA follows: TGCAGTTCAAGGGGTGGCGATACGCAGTATTTT. It yields the protein CSSRGGDTQYF. The chain combines TRBV20-1 with TRBJ2-3; possible D gene TRBD1, 5 bases. Germline V gene lookup returns CDR1 DFQATT and CDR2 SNEGSKA (reference sequence). This CDR3 spans 11 amino acids. Trimming cost V 8 bases and J 6 bases, with 12 bases left between them.

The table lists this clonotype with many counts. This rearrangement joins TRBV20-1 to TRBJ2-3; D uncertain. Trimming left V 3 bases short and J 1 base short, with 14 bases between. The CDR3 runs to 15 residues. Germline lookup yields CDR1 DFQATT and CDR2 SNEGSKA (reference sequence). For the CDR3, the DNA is TGCAGTGCTAGTCCCCCCGGTAGAGGCACAGATACGCAGTATTTT. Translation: CSASPPGRGTDTQYF.